The source of this T cell receptor (beta chain) is a study of CD8+ T cells in alopecia areata. Study-wide background: For the treated group, dosing was oral tofacitinib at 5 to 10 mg twice daily. Overall study findings and caveats: In blood and scalp, many expanded lesional clones persisted during tofacitinib. Affected scalp, especially in alopecia totalis/universalis, had a higher clonality than normal scalp did.

Treatment of the sample: oral pan-JAK inhibitor, 5-10 mg twice daily. Worth noting for this clone: The antigen is unknown.

As the sequencing template, cDNA was produced by extracting RNA and reverse transcribing it. Clones were read by immunoSEQ multiplex PCR, and TCRdb kept only the in-frame ones, dropping some. The sample has roughly 120,000 clones; roughly 50% are singletons. The CDR3 has 12 residues. Per the germline V gene, CDR1 is ENHRY and CDR2 is SYGVKD. Trimming stripped 4 bases from V and 3 bases from J, with 4 bases between. V gene TRBV10-3 combines with J gene TRBJ2-1; D unresolved. The clonotype comes from a human donor with alopecia areata. The source material was CD8+ T cells sorted from blood, sampled at week 24, from a patient treated with tofacitinib. CDR3: CAISGFYNEQFF. The CDR3, as DNA: TGTGCCATCAGTGGGTTCTACAATGAGCAGTTCTTC.